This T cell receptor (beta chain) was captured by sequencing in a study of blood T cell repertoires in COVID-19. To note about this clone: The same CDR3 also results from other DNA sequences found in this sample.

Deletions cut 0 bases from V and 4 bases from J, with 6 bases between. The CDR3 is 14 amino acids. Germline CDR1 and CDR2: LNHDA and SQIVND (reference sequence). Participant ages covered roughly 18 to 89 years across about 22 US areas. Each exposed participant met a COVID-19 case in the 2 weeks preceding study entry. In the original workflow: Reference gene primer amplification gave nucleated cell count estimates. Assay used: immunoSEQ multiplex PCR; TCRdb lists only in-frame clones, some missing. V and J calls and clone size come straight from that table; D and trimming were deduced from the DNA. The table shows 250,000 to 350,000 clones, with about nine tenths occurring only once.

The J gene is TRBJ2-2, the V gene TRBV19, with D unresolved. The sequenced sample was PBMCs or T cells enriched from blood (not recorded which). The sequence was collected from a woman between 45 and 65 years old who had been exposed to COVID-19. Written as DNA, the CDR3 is TGTGCCAGTAGTATAGACAGGCGCACCGGGGAGCTGTTTTTT. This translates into CASSIDRRTGELFF.